The T cell receptor beta chain under discussion was sequenced for a study of T cell repertoires in cytomegalovirus infection. This clonotype was found a few times. TCRdb re-called the reads with MiXCR, one entry per CDR3 protein. Seen here are 160,000 or so distinct CDR3 sequences, approximately 17% observed once, and the top ten hold around 20%. Per the germline V gene, CDR1 is SGHTA and CDR2 is FQGTGA. V was cut by 5 bases and J by 5 bases, with 13 bases left in between. The CDR3 has 13 residues. This chain joins TRBV7-3 and TRBJ2-7; D ambiguous. The sequence was obtained from a human donor in good health (CMV status not recorded). Some clones in this sample may be carry-over from other donors' samples. The sequenced material came from CD8+ T cells from PBMCs. CDR3 sequence reads: CASSVAVTHEQYF. The DNA for the CDR3 is TGTGCCAGCAGCGTTGCGGTGACCCACGAGCAGTACTTC.